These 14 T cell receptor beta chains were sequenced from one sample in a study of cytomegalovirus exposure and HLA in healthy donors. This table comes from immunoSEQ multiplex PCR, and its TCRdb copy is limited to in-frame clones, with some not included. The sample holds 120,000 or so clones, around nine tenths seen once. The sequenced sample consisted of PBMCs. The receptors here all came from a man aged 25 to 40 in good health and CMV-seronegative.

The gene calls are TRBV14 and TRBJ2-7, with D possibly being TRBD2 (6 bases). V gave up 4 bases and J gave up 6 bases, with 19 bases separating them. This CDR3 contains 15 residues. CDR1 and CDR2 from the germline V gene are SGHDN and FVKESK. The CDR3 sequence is CASSLPGTGAFEQYF. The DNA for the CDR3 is TGTGCCAGCAGCCTACCCGGGACTGGAGCATTCGAGCAGTACTTC.

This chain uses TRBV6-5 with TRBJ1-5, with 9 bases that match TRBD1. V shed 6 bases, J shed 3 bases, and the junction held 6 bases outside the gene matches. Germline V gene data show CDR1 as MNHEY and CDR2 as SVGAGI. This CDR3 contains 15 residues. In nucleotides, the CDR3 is TGTGCCAGCAGGCCACAGGGGGCCGACAATCAGCCCCAGCATTTT. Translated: CASRPQGADNQPQHF.

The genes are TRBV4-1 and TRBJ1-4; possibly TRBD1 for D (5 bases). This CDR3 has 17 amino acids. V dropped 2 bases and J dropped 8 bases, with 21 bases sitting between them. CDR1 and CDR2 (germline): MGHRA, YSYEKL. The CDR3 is CASSQPKTGTGDEKLFF. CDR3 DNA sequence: TGCGCCAGCAGCCAACCCAAGACCGGGACGGGAGACGAAAAACTGTTTTTT.

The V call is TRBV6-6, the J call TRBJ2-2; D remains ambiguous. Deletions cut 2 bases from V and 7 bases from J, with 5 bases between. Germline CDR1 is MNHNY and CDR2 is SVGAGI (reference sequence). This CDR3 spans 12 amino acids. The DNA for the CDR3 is TGTGCCAGCAGTTACGGCAGCGGGGAGCTGTTTTTT. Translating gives CASSYGSGELFF.

The CDR3 sequence is CASSLAPTGGYGYTF. CDR3 bases: TGTGCCAGCAGTTTAGCGCCCACAGGGGGCTATGGCTACACCTTC. This chain uses TRBV27 with TRBJ1-2, with 8 bases that match TRBD1. There are 15 residues in the CDR3. Germline loops: CDR1 MNHEY, CDR2 SMNVEV (reference sequence). The J segment lost 4 bases and the V segment lost 2 bases, leaving 6 bases of the junction unmatched.

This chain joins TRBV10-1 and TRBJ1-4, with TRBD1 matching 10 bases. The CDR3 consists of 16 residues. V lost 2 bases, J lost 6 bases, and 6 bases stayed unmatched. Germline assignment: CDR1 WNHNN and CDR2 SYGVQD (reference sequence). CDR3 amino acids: CASSEGTGEVDEKLFF. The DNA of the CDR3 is TGCGCCAGCAGTGAGGGGACAGGGGAGGTGGATGAAAAACTGTTTTTT.

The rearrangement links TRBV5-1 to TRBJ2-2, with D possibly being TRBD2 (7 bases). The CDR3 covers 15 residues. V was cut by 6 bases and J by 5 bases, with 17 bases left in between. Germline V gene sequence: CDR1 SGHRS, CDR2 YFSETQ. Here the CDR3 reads CASNPQGGGTGELFF. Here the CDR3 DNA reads TGCGCCAGCAACCCCCAAGGGGGAGGGACCGGGGAGCTGTTTTTT.

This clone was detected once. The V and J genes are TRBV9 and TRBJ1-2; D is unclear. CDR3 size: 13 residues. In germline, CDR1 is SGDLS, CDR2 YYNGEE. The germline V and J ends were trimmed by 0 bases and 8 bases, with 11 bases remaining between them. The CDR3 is CASSVGQLGGYTF. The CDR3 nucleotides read TGTGCCAGCAGCGTAGGTCAGCTAGGAGGCTACACCTTC.

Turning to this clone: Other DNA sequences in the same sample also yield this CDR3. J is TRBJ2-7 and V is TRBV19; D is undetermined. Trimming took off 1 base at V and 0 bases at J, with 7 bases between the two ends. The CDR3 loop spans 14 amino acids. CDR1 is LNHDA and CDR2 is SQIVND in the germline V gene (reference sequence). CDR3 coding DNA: TGTGCCAGTAGTATAGCGGGTTCCTCCTACGAGCAGTACTTC. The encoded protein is CASSIAGSSYEQYF. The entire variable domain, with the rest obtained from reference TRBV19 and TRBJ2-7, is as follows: DGGITQSPKYLFRKEGQNVTLSCEQNLNHDAMYWYRQDPGQGLRLIYYSQIVNDFQKGDIAEGYSVSREKKESFPLTVTSAQKNPTAFYLCASSIAGSSYEQYFGPGTRLTVT.

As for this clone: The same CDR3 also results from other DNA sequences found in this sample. The CDR3 DNA reads as TGCAGCGTCGACAGCGGAAACACCATATATTTT. Amino acid sequence: CSVDSGNTIYF. This chain uses TRBV29-1 with TRBJ1-3; a possible D gene is TRBD1 (5 bases). Trimming took off 6 bases at V and 4 bases at J, with 7 bases between the two ends. CDR3 length: 11 amino acids. The germline V gene has CDR1 SQVTM and CDR2 ANQGSEA.

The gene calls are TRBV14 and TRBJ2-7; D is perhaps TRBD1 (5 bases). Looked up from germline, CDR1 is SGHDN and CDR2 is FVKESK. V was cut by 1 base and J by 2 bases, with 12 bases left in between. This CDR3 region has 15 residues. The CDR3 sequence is CASSQAGKVAYEQYF. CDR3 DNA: TGTGCCAGCAGCCAAGCAGGGAAGGTGGCCTACGAGCAGTACTTC.

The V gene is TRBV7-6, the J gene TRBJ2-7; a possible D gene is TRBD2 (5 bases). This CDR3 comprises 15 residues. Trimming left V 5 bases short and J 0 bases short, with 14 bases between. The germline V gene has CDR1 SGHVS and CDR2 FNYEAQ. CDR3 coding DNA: TGTGCCAGCAGCCCCTCCGGACTCAGCTCCTACGAGCAGTACTTC. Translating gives CASSPSGLSSYEQYF. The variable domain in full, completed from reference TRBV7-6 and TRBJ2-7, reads GAGVSQSPRYKVTKRGQDVALRCDPISGHVSLYWYRQALGQGPEFLTYFNYEAQQDKSGLPNDRFSAERPEGSISTLTIQRTEQRDSAMYRCASSPSGLSSYEQYFGPGTRLTVT.

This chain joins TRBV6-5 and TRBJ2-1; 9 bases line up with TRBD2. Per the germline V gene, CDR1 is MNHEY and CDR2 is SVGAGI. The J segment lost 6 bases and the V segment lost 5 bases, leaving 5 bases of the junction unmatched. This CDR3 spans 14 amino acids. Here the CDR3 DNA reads TGTGCCAGCAGTCCATCGGGACTAGCCAATGAGCAGTTCTTC. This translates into CASSPSGLANEQFF.

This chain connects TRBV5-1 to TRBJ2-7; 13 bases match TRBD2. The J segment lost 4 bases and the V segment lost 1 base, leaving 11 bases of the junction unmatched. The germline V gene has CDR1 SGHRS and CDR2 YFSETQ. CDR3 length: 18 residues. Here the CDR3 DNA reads TGCGCCAGCAGCTTGACCTTCAGGACTAGCGGGAGCAGGTACGAGCAGTACTTC. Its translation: CASSLTFRTSGSRYEQYF.